The rows below give T cell receptor beta chains drawn from one sample of a study of T cell changes during pregnancy in multiple sclerosis. Generated by immunoSEQ multiplex PCR, the TCRdb table keeps only in-frame clones and is missing some. This table has around 63,000 clones, about 94% appearing once. The sequences come from peripheral blood, collected in the third trimester of pregnancy. These receptors all stem from a female donor in good health, enrolled as a control in a pregnancy study. Each CDR3 is given with its conserved first and last residue. D genes are given only for firm matches. Clone size is given for some rows only: seen once, a few or many times, or a class if the clone is expanded.

>TRBJ2-5|TRBV5-4|NA|TRBD2
TGTGCCAGCAGCCCAAGCGGGGGGCCACAAGAGACCCAGTACTTC
CASSPSGGPQETQYF
>TRBJ2-3|TRBV2|NA|TRBD2
TGTGCCAGCAGTGAATCGGGACTAGCGGGTGGCACAGATACGCAGTATTTT
CASSESGLAGGTDTQYF
>TRBJ2-7|TRBV5-6|NA|TRBD2
TGTGCCAGCAGGCGGGGGGGCCTACAGGAGAATGCCGGCTACGAGCAGTACTTC
CASRRGGLQENAGYEQYF
>TRBJ2-5|TRBV29-1|NA|NA
TGCAGTGCAGGGGGCGAGGGGGGGGAGACCCAGTACTTC
CSAGGEGGETQYF
>TRBJ2-2|TRBV28|NA|TRBD1
TGTGCCAGCAGTGACAGGGGTATCGGGGAGCTGTTTTTT
CASSDRGIGELFF
>TRBJ2-1|TRBV11-2|NA|TRBD2
TGTGCCAGCAGCTTACATAGCGGGAGGGGCAATGAGCAGTTCTTC
CASSLHSGRGNEQFF
>TRBJ2-5|TRBV5-1|NA|NA
TGCGCCAGCAGCCTCGGGAGGGGGCTTAACCAAGAGACCCAGTACTTC
CASSLGRGLNQETQYF
>TRBJ1-2|TRBV12-2|NA|NA
TGTGCAAGTCGCTTACATTTTAACTATGGCTACACCTTC
CASRLHFNYGYTF
>TRBJ2-7|TRBV7-2|NA|TRBD1
TGTGCCAGCAGAATGGGACAGCCCTTACCCTACGAGCAGTACTTC
CASRMGQPLPYEQYF
>TRBJ1-1|TRBV20-1|NA|NA
TGCAGTGCTAGTAACGGGAGAGAAGCTTTCTTT
CSASNGREAFF
>TRBJ1-3|TRBV6-6|NA|NA
TGTGCCAGCAGTTACCCTGGCGGGGACACCATATATTTT
CASSYPGGDTIYF
>TRBJ2-5|TRBV7-2|few|TRBD2
TGTGCCAGCAGCTTAGGATCAGCGGGGTCAGAGACCCAGTACTTC
CASSLGSAGSETQYF
>TRBJ2-7|TRBV19|NA|TRBD1
TGTGCCAGTAGTCAGGACAGGGTCTACGAGCAGTACTTC
CASSQDRVYEQYF
>TRBJ2-5|TRBV28|NA|TRBD1
TGTGCCAGCAGTGTGGACAGGGAAGAGACCCAGTACTTC
CASSVDREETQYF
>TRBJ1-4|TRBV5-1|once|NA
TGCGCCAGCAGCTTGGCTCGCCGCGGTAACAGGCCTGCTAATGAAAAACTGTTTTTT
CASSLARRGNRPANEKLFF
>TRBJ1-1|TRBV7-6|NA|NA
TGTGCCAGCAGCCCAGGGCCTCCGGGCACTGAAGCTTTCTTT
CASSPGPPGTEAFF
>TRBJ2-5|TRBV5-6|NA|NA
TGTGCCAGCAGCTCCTCAAAGGGGATCAACTTGGAGACCCAGTACTTC
CASSSSKGINLETQYF
>TRBJ2-3|TRBV25-1|NA|NA
TGTGCCAGCAGTCCGAAAACTAGCACAGATACGCAGTATTTT
CASSPKTSTDTQYF
>TRBJ2-1|TRBV9|NA|TRBD2
TGTGCCAGCAGCGTAGCTACGGGAGGGTACAATGAGCAGTTCTTC
CASSVATGGYNEQFF
>TRBJ2-5|TRBV13|NA|TRBD2
TGTGCCAGCAGCGCCCTGACTAGCGGGGGGGCGAGCTTCCAAGAGACCCAGTACTTC
CASSALTSGGASFQETQYF
>TRBJ1-2|TRBV5-8|NA|TRBD1
TGTGCCAGCAAGAAAGACAGGGGCTATGGCTACACCTTC
CASKKDRGYGYTF
>TRBJ1-2|TRBV28|NA|NA
TGTGCCAGCAGTCCCGGGGGTGACTATGGCTACACCTTC
CASSPGGDYGYTF
>TRBJ1-1|TRBV5-1|NA|NA
TGCGCCAGCAGCTTGCTACTACCCCAGAACACTGAAGCTTTCTTT
CASSLLLPQNTEAFF
>TRBJ2-1|TRBV6-5|NA|TRBD1
TGTGCCAGCAGTTCCCACAGGGGAAATGAGCAGTTCTTC
CASSSHRGNEQFF
>TRBJ1-1|TRBV5-1|NA|TRBD1
TGCGCCAGCAGCTTTACAGGGGGCCCTGAAGCTTTCTTT
CASSFTGGPEAFF
>TRBJ2-2|TRBV11-3|NA|NA
TGTGCCAGCAGCTTAGTTGAGGGACACAGCACCGGGGAGCTGTTTTTT
CASSLVEGHSTGELFF
>TRBJ1-2|TRBV10-3|NA|TRBD1
TGTGCCATCAGTGACCTACCCGGACAGGTTCTTAACTATGGCTACACCTTC
CAISDLPGQVLNYGYTF
>TRBJ2-3|TRBV27|NA|TRBD2
TGTGCCAGCCGGACTAGCGGGCTACGAGATACGCAGTATTTT
CASRTSGLRDTQYF
>TRBJ1-1|TRBV6-5|NA|TRBD1
TGTGCCAGCAGTTACAGGGGGCAGGGCACTGAAGCTTTCTTT
CASSYRGQGTEAFF
>TRBJ2-7|TRBV9|once|TRBD1
TGTGCCAGGCCCCAGCGATGGGACAGCCTAACTTACGAGCAGTACTTC
CARPQRWDSLTYEQYF
>TRBJ1-3|TRBV30|NA|NA
TGTGCCTGGAGTGTACTAGATGGAAACACCATATATTTT
CAWSVLDGNTIYF
>TRBJ1-5|TRBV7-2|NA|NA
TGTGCCAGCGCCCTAGTGGGGGGTAGCAATCAGCCCCAGCATTTT
CASALVGGSNQPQHF
>TRBJ1-2|TRBV4-3|once|NA
TGCGCCAGCAGCCAAGATAGGATGGGAGGTGGCTACACCTTC
CASSQDRMGGGYTF
>TRBJ1-2|TRBV30|few|TRBD1
TGTGCCTGGAGTGTAGGGGGCGGCTACACCTTC
CAWSVGGGYTF
>TRBJ2-7|TRBV14|once|TRBD1
TGTGCCAGCAGCCGACACCGGGACAGGGGGTACGAGCAGTACTTC
CASSRHRDRGYEQYF
>TRBJ2-6|TRBV4-3|NA|NA
TGCGCCAGCAGCCAAGATATCGGGTCCCCTGGGGCCAACGTCCTGACTTTC
CASSQDIGSPGANVLTF
>TRBJ2-3|TRBV11-1|NA|NA
TGTGCCAGCAGCTTACCCTTAGCAGATACGCAGTATTTT
CASSLPLADTQYF
>TRBJ2-5|TRBV7-2|NA|NA
TGTGCCAGCAGCCAACAGGGGGGGGAGACCCAGTACTTC
CASSQQGGETQYF
>TRBJ2-7|TRBV7-2|NA|TRBD1
TGTGCCAGCAGCTTCGGGACAGGGGCCTACGAGCAGTACTTC
CASSFGTGAYEQYF
>TRBJ2-5|TRBV7-8|NA|NA
TGTGCCAGCAGCTCAACAGGGACCTGGAAAGAGACCCAGTACTTC
CASSSTGTWKETQYF
>TRBJ2-3|TRBV6-4|NA|TRBD2
TGTGCCAACAGTGCGGGGGAGTCTAGCACAGATACGCAGTATTTT
CANSAGESSTDTQYF